Presented here are 17 T cell receptor beta chains from one specimen sequenced in a study of blood T cell repertoires in COVID-19. Assay used: immunoSEQ multiplex PCR; TCRdb lists only in-frame clones, some missing. The sample gives under 150,000 clones, 80% to 90% of which show up once; approximately 4% is in the top ten. The sample was peripheral blood. The receptors originated from a woman between 40 and 50 years old with acute or convalescent COVID-19.

The chain employs TRBV7-2 and TRBJ1-2; 11 bases map to TRBD1. Germline V gene data show CDR1 as SGHTA and CDR2 as FQGNSA. J lost 9 bases, V lost 5 bases, and 14 bases had no gene match. The CDR3 length is 16 residues. CDR3 bases: TGTGCCAGCAGCCCACGGGGGACAGGGGGTTTAGTACGCTACACCTTC. Amino acid sequence: CASSPRGTGGLVRYTF.

This chain connects TRBV7-9 to TRBJ2-1; D not certain. Germline loops: CDR1 SEHNR, CDR2 FQNEAQ (reference sequence). V dropped 5 bases and J dropped 4 bases, with 15 bases sitting between them. The CDR3 has 15 amino acids. The CDR3, as DNA: TGTGCCAGCAGCCTCGGTACTATGGCTTACAATGAGCAGTTCTTC. Translation gives CASSLGTMAYNEQFF.

The J gene is TRBJ2-2, the V gene TRBV12-3 or TRBV12-4; D is unclear. Trimming removed 5 bases at V and 7 bases at J, with 5 bases between. The CDR3 covers 11 residues. The chain's CDR3 is CASSEYGELFF. CDR3 DNA sequence: TGTGCCAGCAGTGAGTACGGGGAGCTGTTTTTT.

This rearrangement joins TRBV20-1 to TRBJ2-1; D remains ambiguous. Germline V gene data show CDR1 as DFQATT and CDR2 as SNEGSKA (reference sequence). Deletions cut 4 bases from V and 8 bases from J, with 6 bases between. The CDR3 is 10 amino acids. The CDR3 protein is CSATKHEQFF. The CDR3, as DNA: TGCAGTGCTACGAAGCATGAGCAGTTCTTC.

The CDR3 reads CASSERRPVNYGYTF. CDR3 in DNA: TGTGCCAGCAGTGAGCGGAGACCCGTAAACTATGGCTACACCTTC. This chain connects TRBV6-2 or TRBV6-3 to TRBJ1-2; no clear D gene. Germline lookup yields CDR1 MNHEY and CDR2 SVGEGT. The CDR3 totals 15 residues. The V and J ends lost 5 bases and 2 bases respectively, with 15 bases between them.

The rearrangement uses TRBV25-1 and TRBJ2-7; 8 nucleotides line up with TRBD2. With 4 bases clipped from V and 4 bases from J, the junction kept 3 bases outside the gene matches. The CDR3 length is 13 residues. Per germline, CDR1 MGHDK and CDR2 SYGVNS. The CDR3 DNA reads as TGTGCCAGCAGTGCCGGGAGGGCTTACGAGCAGTACTTC. This sequence encodes CASSAGRAYEQYF.

The chain uses TRBV10-3 and TRBJ1-5; D not certain. Deletions cut 0 bases from V and 0 bases from J, with 18 bases between. Germline assignment: CDR1 ENHRY and CDR2 SYGVKD. CDR3 size: 19 residues. CDR3 nucleotide sequence: TGTGCCATCAGTGAGTCGAGTCTTCGGGGTACGGGTAGCAATCAGCCCCAGCATTTT. It is translated as CAISESSLRGTGSNQPQHF.

The rearrangement links TRBV5-4 to TRBJ2-7, with D possibly matching TRBD2 (5 bases). The germline V and J ends were trimmed by 2 bases and 5 bases, with 17 bases remaining between them. Germline V gene sequence: CDR1 SGHNT, CDR2 YYREEE (reference sequence). This CDR3 region has 15 residues. The CDR3 sequence: CASSLGFTLGDEQYF. The CDR3 nucleotides read TGTGCCAGCAGCTTAGGGTTCACCCTCGGGGACGAGCAGTACTTC.

V gene TRBV20-1 combines with J gene TRBJ1-1; a possible D gene is TRBD1 (5 bases). CDR3 length equals 14 residues. Deletions cut 3 bases from V and 3 bases from J, with 14 bases between. CDR1 is DFQATT, CDR2 SNEGSKA, per germline (reference sequence). The CDR3 is CSASVRGDHTEAFF. The CDR3 DNA sequence: TGCAGTGCTAGTGTAAGGGGCGATCACACTGAAGCTTTCTTT.

This chain joins TRBV4-2 and TRBJ1-2; 7 nucleotides match TRBD1. This CDR3 comprises 16 residues. Germline assignment: CDR1 LGHNA and CDR2 YNFKEQ. After removal of 3 bases from V and 4 bases from J, the junction contained 11 bases not matched to a gene. The DNA for the CDR3 is TGTGCCAGCAGCCAGGAACCCGGGACAGCGCTCTATGGCTACACCTTC. It is translated as CASSQEPGTALYGYTF.

The J gene is TRBJ1-1, the V gene TRBV30, with D uncertain. The germline gives CDR1 GTSNPN, CDR2 SVGIG (reference sequence). The CDR3 length is 13 residues. Trimming took 3 bases from V and 1 from J, leaving 9 bases between them. The CDR3 bases are TGTGCCTGGAGCTCCAGGCGGAACACTGAAGCTTTCTTT. Protein: CAWSSRRNTEAFF.

J is TRBJ2-7 and V is TRBV7-3; 8 bases align to TRBD1. This CDR3 has 15 amino acids. Germline V gene lookup returns CDR1 SGHTA and CDR2 FQGTGA. Trimming removed 5 bases from V and 3 bases from J; junction bases left unmatched: 9. CDR3 in DNA: TGTGCCAGCAGCGTTACCCCCGGACAGGGCTACGAGCAGTACTTC. Protein product: CASSVTPGQGYEQYF.

This clone was seen only once. The chain has TRBV11-3 and TRBJ2-1; D is ambiguous. V lost 0 bases and J lost 8, with 11 bases in between. The CDR3 is made up of 14 amino acids. Germline loops: CDR1 SGHNT, CDR2 YENEEA. Written as DNA, the CDR3 is TGTGCCAGCAGCTTAGAAACAAGTCGGGATGAGCAGTTCTTC. The encoded protein is CASSLETSRDEQFF.

This clone appeared a few times. The V call is TRBV24-1, the J call TRBJ1-2; a possible D gene is TRBD1 (6 bases). The V end lost 2 bases, the J end lost 7 bases, and 16 bases lay between the germline ends. Germline V gives CDR1 KGHDR, CDR2 SFDVKD. The CDR3 loop spans 15 amino acids. This CDR3 reads CATSDSRQAGGGYTF. The CDR3 DNA reads as TGTGCCACCAGTGATTCCCGACAGGCCGGCGGTGGCTACACCTTC.

V usage is TRBV27 and J usage is TRBJ1-2, with 8 bases lining up with TRBD1. CDR1 and CDR2 from the germline V gene are MNHEY and SMNVEV (reference sequence). The CDR3 is 14 amino acids. V lost 3 bases, J lost 6 bases, and 6 bases stayed unmatched. This CDR3 reads CASSLGDRTNGYTF. The CDR3, as DNA: TGTGCCAGCAGTTTGGGGGACAGGACCAATGGCTACACCTTC.

Details on this clone: One end of the junction varies from germline; a read error may be responsible. This sequence joins TRBV7-7 and TRBJ2-1; TRBD2 might be the D (7 bases). Germline V gene lookup returns CDR1 SSHAT and CDR2 FNYEAQ (reference sequence). There are 16 residues in the CDR3. CDR3 nucleotide sequence: TGTGCTAGCAGCTTAGAGGGGGGGGTTGCTCGGAATGAGCAGTTCTTC. Protein: CASSLEGGVARNEQFF.

The rearrangement links TRBV18 to TRBJ2-3, with a tentative D call TRBD2 (6 bases). The V gene's germline CDR1 is KGHSH and CDR2 LQKENI. The CDR3 spans 15 residues. Trimming cost V 5 bases and J 4 bases, with 16 bases left between them. The CDR3 sequence is CASSGLRESPDTQYF. Here the CDR3 DNA reads TGTGCCAGCTCAGGCCTACGGGAGTCCCCAGATACGCAGTATTTT.